The rows below give T cell receptor beta chains drawn from one sample of a study of T-cell reconstitution after alpha-beta-depleted transplantation in children. TCRdb passed the PCR reads through MiXCR, listing each CDR3 protein once. This sample has about 500,000 distinct CDR3 sequences, with 30% to 35% found just once. Sequenced material: PBMCs from the stem cell graft donor, taken from the stem cell graft. These receptor sequences come from a human donor who donated a stem cell graft to a child with aplastic anemia. Each CDR3 is given with its conserved first and last residue. A D gene is named only where the DNA matches it firmly. Part of the rows lack a size; the others show once, few, many or a class for expanded clones.

D	J	size	V	DNA	CDR3
.	TRBJ2-5	few	TRBV29-1	TGCAGCGTTGAAGATGCGGAACGGAACCAAGAGACCCAGTACTTC	CSVEDAERNQETQYF
.	TRBJ2-1	few	TRBV28	TGTGCCAGCAGTGGAACAGGGGAGGATGAGCAGTTCTTC	CASSGTGEDEQFF
TRBD2	TRBJ2-1	.	TRBV20-1	TGCAGTGCCCTTAGCGGGGGGGAGAATGAGCAGTTCTTC	CSALSGGENEQFF
.	TRBJ1-5	.	TRBV7-2	TGTGCCAGCCCCCACCGGGACACTGATAGCAATCAGCCCCAGCATTTT	CASPHRDTDSNQPQHF
TRBD1	TRBJ1-2	.	TRBV12-3/TRBV12-4	TGTGCCAGCAGTTTAGCGGGGACAGGAGCTACTTCCTATGGCTACACCTTC	CASSLAGTGATSYGYTF
TRBD1	TRBJ2-7	once	TRBV6-2/TRBV6-3	TGTGCCAGCAGTCCCTTGGACAGGGGGCACGTCTACGAGCAGTACTTC	CASSPLDRGHVYEQYF
.	TRBJ1-5	few	TRBV5-6	TGTGCCAGCAGCGAGCTCGGGAGCCAGGGGAGAAATCAGCCCCAGCATTTT	CASSELGSQGRNQPQHF
TRBD1	TRBJ2-7	.	TRBV7-6	TGTGCCAGCAGCTTACAACAGGGGCCTAGCGAGCAGTACTTC	CASSLQQGPSEQYF
.	TRBJ2-7	.	TRBV29-1	TGCAGCGTTGTGGTCGGGGGCATTTCTGGCGAGCAGTACTTC	CSVVVGGISGEQYF
TRBD2	TRBJ2-1	.	TRBV14	TGTGCCAGCAGGCCCCTTGGGGGTAGCGGGATCTACAATGAGCAGTTCTTC	CASRPLGGSGIYNEQFF
TRBD1	TRBJ2-5	.	TRBV7-9	TGTGCCAGCAGCCGTCGAGCTGGGACAGGGGGCGGGACCCAGTACTTC	CASSRRAGTGGGTQYF
.	TRBJ1-1	few	TRBV7-3	TGTGCCAGCAGCTTAATGGGGACCCCGGGGATGAACACTGAAGCTTTCTTT	CASSLMGTPGMNTEAFF
.	TRBJ1-4	few	TRBV30	TGTGCCTGGAGTGTGGGTTCGAAGGGTGCGCAAGAAAAACTGTTTTTT	CAWSVGSKGAQEKLFF
TRBD2	TRBJ2-2	.	TRBV7-8	TGTGCCAGCAGCCGACGAATTACTAGCGACACCGGGGAGCTGTTTTTT	CASSRRITSDTGELFF
.	TRBJ2-1	.	TRBV15	TGTGCCACCAGCGCCCGGGGGACTCTTCCTCTGGGCGATGAGCAGTTCTTC	CATSARGTLPLGDEQFF
TRBD2	TRBJ2-7	few	TRBV27	TGTGCCAGCAGTTTTTTGTCTAGCGGGCGCGAGCAGTACTTC	CASSFLSSGREQYF
TRBD1	TRBJ1-4	once	TRBV9	TGTGCCAGCAGCGTGGAAGGGGGCCTTCGTGAAAAACTGTTTTTT	CASSVEGGLREKLFF
TRBD1	TRBJ1-2	.	TRBV20-1	TGCAGTGGCAGACAGGGTGTAGTCTATGGCTACACCTTC	CSGRQGVVYGYTF
.	TRBJ1-4	.	TRBV12-3/TRBV12-4	TGTGCCAGCAGTTTAAGGCTGGAAAATGAAAAACTGTTTTTT	CASSLRLENEKLFF
.	TRBJ2-5	.	TRBV6-2/TRBV6-3	TGTGCCAGCAGCCCCGCCTGGGAGACCCAGTACTTC	CASSPAWETQYF
.	TRBJ2-3	.	TRBV12-3/TRBV12-4	TGTGCCAGCGGATCCCCTAATACGCAGTATTTT	CASGSPNTQYF
TRBD2	TRBJ2-3	.	TRBV5-1	TGCGCCAGCAGCTTGGTGGGACTAGCCACAGATACGCAGTATTTT	CASSLVGLATDTQYF
.	TRBJ2-5	.	TRBV6-5	TGTGCCAGCAGTCGTACGCGGGAGACCCAGTACTTC	CASSRTRETQYF
.	TRBJ2-1	.	TRBV7-9	TGTGCCAGCAGCTCCATCACCCGCTACAATGAGCAGTTCTTC	CASSSITRYNEQFF
.	TRBJ1-1	.	TRBV5-1	TGCGCCAGCAGCTCAACCGCCAGAATCGCTGAAGCTTTCTTT	CASSSTARIAEAFF
.	TRBJ2-1	.	TRBV24-1	TGTGCCACCAGTGACGCCATGAGACCCGGGCGGTCCTACAATGAGCAGTTCTTC	CATSDAMRPGRSYNEQFF
.	TRBJ2-1	few	TRBV12-3/TRBV12-4	TGTGCCAGCAGTCCGCGGAGGTTTGAGCAGTTCTTC	CASSPRRFEQFF
TRBD1	TRBJ1-2	.	TRBV12-3/TRBV12-4	TGTGCCAGCAGCCGAGATGAGACAGGGCGGTTAGAGGGCTACACCTTC	CASSRDETGRLEGYTF
TRBD1	TRBJ2-1	.	TRBV11-2	TGTGCCAGCAGCTTCGGAGAGGACAGGGTGTCCAATGAGCAGTTCTTC	CASSFGEDRVSNEQFF
.	TRBJ2-3	few	TRBV5-1	TGCGCCAGCAGCTTTAGGTTGTATGCGGGTTCCACAGATACGCAGTATTTT	CASSFRLYAGSTDTQYF
.	TRBJ1-1	.	TRBV11-3	TGTGCCAGCAGCTTTGTTACGGGGCCCCACACTGAAGCTTTCTTT	CASSFVTGPHTEAFF
.	TRBJ2-1	few	TRBV15	TGTGCCACCAGCAGAGCCCTCAAAGGGCCCCATGAGCAGTTCTTC	CATSRALKGPHEQFF
.	TRBJ2-2	few	TRBV25-1	TGTGCCAGCAGTGAATCGGGGGTTACCGGGGAGCTGTTTTTT	CASSESGVTGELFF
.	TRBJ1-1	.	TRBV7-6	TGTGCCAGCAGCTCCTCATTACAGAGAAACACTGAAGCTTTCTTT	CASSSSLQRNTEAFF
TRBD1	TRBJ1-2	.	TRBV7-2	TGTGCCAGCAGCTTAGTCACCGGGACAGGGAACTATGGCTACACCTTC	CASSLVTGTGNYGYTF
.	TRBJ1-1	few	TRBV20-1	TGCAGTGCCAGGGGACTAATGAACACTGAAGCTTTCTTT	CSARGLMNTEAFF
TRBD2	TRBJ2-7	few	TRBV29-1	TGCAGCGTTGAATCTAGCGGGAGAACCTACGAGCAGTACTTC	CSVESSGRTYEQYF
.	TRBJ2-5	once	TRBV5-5	TGTGCCAGCAGCCCCTTCGAGGCTAGGAACAAGACCCAGTACTTC	CASSPFEARNKTQYF
.	TRBJ1-1	.	TRBV7-9	TGTGCCAGCACCCCTGAGGTCTCGACGACTGAAGCTTTCTTT	CASTPEVSTTEAFF
.	TRBJ1-1	.	TRBV11-2	TGTGCCAGCAGCTCCCGGACAGAGCCGAACACTGAAGCTTTCTTT	CASSSRTEPNTEAFF
TRBD2	TRBJ2-5	.	TRBV5-1	TGCGCCAGCAGCTCCTGGCCCGGGGGGAAAGAGACCCAGTACTTC	CASSSWPGGKETQYF
.	TRBJ1-5	.	TRBV15	TGTGCCACCAGCAGAAGACAGAGAGATCAGCCCCAGCATTTT	CATSRRQRDQPQHF
.	TRBJ2-1	.	TRBV5-5	TGTGCCAGCAGCTCTTACAGGGAAGTCAATGAGCAGTTCTTC	CASSSYREVNEQFF
TRBD2	TRBJ2-6	.	TRBV11-2	TGTGCCAGCAGCCCCCTTGAAGCGGGGCGCCCTGGGGCCAACGTCCTGACTTTC	CASSPLEAGRPGANVLTF
.	TRBJ2-3	few	TRBV20-1	TGCAGTGCTTGGGAGCGGGGCACAGATACGCAGTATTTT	CSAWERGTDTQYF
TRBD2	TRBJ2-1	few	TRBV7-3	TGTGCCAGCAGCTTAACGCGGGAGGATAATGCGCAGTTCTTC	CASSLTREDNAQFF
TRBD1	TRBJ2-1	.	TRBV18	TGTGCCAGCTCACTGGACAGGGTATATGAGCAGTTCTTC	CASSLDRVYEQFF
.	TRBJ1-5	.	TRBV20-1	TGCAGTACAACAGTGTACTATAGCAATCAGCCCCAGCATTTT	CSTTVYYSNQPQHF
TRBD2	TRBJ2-1	.	TRBV20-1	TGCAGTGTCAACCCAGGGACTAGCGGGAGAGCGCAGTTCTTC	CSVNPGTSGRAQFF
.	TRBJ2-3	few	TRBV3-1	TGTGCCAGCAGCTCGTATGGGACACATGTCACAGATACGCAGTATTTT	CASSSYGTHVTDTQYF
.	TRBJ1-2	few	TRBV25-1	TGTGCCAGCAGTGAATCGTCGAAGTCCTATGGCTACACCTTC	CASSESSKSYGYTF
.	TRBJ2-2	.	TRBV6-2/TRBV6-3	TGTGCCAGCAGTTACTCGGGAAGTAGGAACACCGGGGAGCTGTTTTTT	CASSYSGSRNTGELFF
TRBD1	TRBJ1-5	few	TRBV12-3/TRBV12-4	TGTGCCAGCAGTTGGAGCTGGACAGGGGGCAATCAGCCCCAGCATTTT	CASSWSWTGGNQPQHF
.	TRBJ1-5	few	TRBV19	TGTGCCAGTAGCGACAGGTACCATAGCAATCAGCCCCAGCATTTT	CASSDRYHSNQPQHF
TRBD2	TRBJ2-3	few	TRBV4-3	TGCGCCAGCAGCGTGCGGACTAGCGGGAGGTCCCCAGATACGCAGTATTTT	CASSVRTSGRSPDTQYF
.	TRBJ2-5	.	TRBV10-2	TGCGCCAGCAGTGAGTCGCGGGCGGGTGGAGAGACCCAGTACTTC	CASSESRAGGETQYF
.	TRBJ2-1	few	TRBV6-2/TRBV6-3	TGTGCCAGCAGCTCAACTAGTTACAATGAGCAGTTCTTC	CASSSTSYNEQFF
.	TRBJ1-1	few	TRBV20-1	TGCAGTGCTCGCAGAGACCTGGTGTATGCTTTCTTT	CSARRDLVYAFF
TRBD2	TRBJ2-1	.	TRBV5-1	TGCGCCAGCAGCACCAAACCGACTAGCGGGGCCTACAATGAGCAGTTCTTC	CASSTKPTSGAYNEQFF
.	TRBJ1-5	.	TRBV19	TGTGCCACCCGTGACCGGCCCGGAGGGGATCAGCCCCAGCATTTT	CATRDRPGGDQPQHF